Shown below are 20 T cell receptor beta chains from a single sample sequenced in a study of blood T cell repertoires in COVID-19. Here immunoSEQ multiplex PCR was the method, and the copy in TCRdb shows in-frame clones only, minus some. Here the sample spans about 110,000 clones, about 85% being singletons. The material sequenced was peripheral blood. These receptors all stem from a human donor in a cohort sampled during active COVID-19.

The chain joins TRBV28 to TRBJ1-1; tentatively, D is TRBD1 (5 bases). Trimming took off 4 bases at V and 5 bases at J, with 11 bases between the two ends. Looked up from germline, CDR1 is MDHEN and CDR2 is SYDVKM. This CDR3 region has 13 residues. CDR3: CASSWGRRTEAFF. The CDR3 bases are TGTGCCAGCAGTTGGGGGAGGAGAACTGAAGCTTTCTTT.

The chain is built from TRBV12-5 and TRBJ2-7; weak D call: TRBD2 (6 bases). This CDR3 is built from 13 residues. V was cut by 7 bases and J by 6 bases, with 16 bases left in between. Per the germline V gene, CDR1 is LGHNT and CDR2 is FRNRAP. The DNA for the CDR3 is TGTGCTAGTGCCTCCCCCGCGCGGGGCGAGCAGTACTTC. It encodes CASASPARGEQYF.

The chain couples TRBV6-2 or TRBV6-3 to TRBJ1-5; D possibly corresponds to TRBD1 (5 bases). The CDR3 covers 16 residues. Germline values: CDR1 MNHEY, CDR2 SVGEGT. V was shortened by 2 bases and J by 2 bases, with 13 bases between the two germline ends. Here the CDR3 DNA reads TGTGCCAGCAGTTACGCGGCAGGGTGGGGCAATCAGCCCCAGCATTTT. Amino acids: CASSYAAGWGNQPQHF.

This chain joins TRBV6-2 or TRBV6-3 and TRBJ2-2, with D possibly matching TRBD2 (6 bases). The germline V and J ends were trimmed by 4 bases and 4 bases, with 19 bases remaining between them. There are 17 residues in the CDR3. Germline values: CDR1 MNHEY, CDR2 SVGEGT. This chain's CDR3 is CASSSPGGYRSTGELFF. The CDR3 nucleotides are TGTGCCAGCAGTTCCCCCGGGGGATACAGGAGCACCGGGGAGCTGTTTTTT.

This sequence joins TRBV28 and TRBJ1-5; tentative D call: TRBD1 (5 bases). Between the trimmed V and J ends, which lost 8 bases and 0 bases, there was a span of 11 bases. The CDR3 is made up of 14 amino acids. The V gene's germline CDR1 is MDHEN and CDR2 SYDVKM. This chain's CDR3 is CASEAGRSNQPQHF. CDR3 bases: TGTGCCAGCGAGGCAGGGCGTAGCAATCAGCCCCAGCATTTT.

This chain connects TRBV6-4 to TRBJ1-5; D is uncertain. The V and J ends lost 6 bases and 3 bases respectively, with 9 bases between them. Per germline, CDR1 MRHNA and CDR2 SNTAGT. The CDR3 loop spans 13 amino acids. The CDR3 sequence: CASSRETNQPQHF. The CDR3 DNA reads TGTGCCAGCAGCCGGGAGACCAATCAGCCCCAGCATTTT.

CDR3 bases: TGTGCCAGCAGCCTCAGGGGGCGCCCCTATGGCTACACCTTC. Translation: CASSLRGRPYGYTF. The rearrangement links TRBV7-8 to TRBJ1-2; 8 bases align to TRBD1. The CDR3 sequence is 14 residues long. CDR1 and CDR2 (germline): SGHVS, FQNEAQ. The trim removed 5 bases at V and 4 bases at J, leaving 6 bases unmatched.

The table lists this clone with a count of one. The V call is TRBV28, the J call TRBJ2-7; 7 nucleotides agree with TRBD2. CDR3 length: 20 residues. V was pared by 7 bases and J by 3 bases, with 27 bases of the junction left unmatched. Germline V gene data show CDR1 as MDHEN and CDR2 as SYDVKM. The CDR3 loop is CASNRRILRAGEDTHYEQYF. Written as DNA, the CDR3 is TGTGCCAGCAACCGTAGGATTCTGAGGGCGGGGGAGGATACCCACTACGAGCAGTACTTC. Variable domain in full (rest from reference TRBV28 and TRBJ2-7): DVKVTQSSRYLVKRTGEKVFLECVQDMDHENMFWYRQDPGLGLRLIYFSYDVKMKEKGDIPEGYSVSREKKERFSLILESASTNQTSMYLCASNRRILRAGEDTHYEQYFGPGTRLTVT.

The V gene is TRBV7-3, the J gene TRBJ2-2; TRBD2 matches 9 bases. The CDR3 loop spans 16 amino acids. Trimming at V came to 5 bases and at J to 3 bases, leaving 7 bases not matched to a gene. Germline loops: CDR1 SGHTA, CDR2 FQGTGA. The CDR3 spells CASSLRGGQDTGELFF. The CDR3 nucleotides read TGTGCCAGCAGCCTGCGGGGGGGCCAGGACACCGGGGAGCTGTTTTTT.

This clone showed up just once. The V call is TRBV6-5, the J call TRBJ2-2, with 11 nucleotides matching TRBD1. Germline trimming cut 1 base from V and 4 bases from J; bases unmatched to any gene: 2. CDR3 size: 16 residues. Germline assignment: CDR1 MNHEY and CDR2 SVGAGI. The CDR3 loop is CASSYFGTGGTGELFF. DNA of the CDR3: TGTGCCAGCAGTTACTTCGGGACAGGGGGCACCGGGGAGCTGTTTTTT.

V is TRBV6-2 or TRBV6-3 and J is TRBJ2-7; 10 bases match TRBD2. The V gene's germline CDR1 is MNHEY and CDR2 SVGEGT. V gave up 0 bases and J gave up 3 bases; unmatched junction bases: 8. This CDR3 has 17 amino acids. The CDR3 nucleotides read TGTGCCAGCAGTTACTCGCTTAGCGGGGGGCTTATCTACGAGCAGTACTTC. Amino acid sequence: CASSYSLSGGLIYEQYF.

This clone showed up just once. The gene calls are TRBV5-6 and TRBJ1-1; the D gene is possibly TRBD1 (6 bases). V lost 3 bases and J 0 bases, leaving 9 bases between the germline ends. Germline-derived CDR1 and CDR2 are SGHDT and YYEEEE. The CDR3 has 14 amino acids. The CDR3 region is CASSSDRMNTEAFF. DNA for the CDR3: TGTGCCAGCAGCTCGGACAGAATGAACACTGAAGCTTTCTTT.

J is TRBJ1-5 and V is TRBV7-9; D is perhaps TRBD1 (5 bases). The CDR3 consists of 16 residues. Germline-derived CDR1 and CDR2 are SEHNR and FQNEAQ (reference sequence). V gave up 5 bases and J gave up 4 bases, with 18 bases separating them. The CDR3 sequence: CASSKGSGLGNQPQHF. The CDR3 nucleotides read TGTGCCAGCAGCAAGGGGTCCGGCTTAGGTAATCAGCCCCAGCATTTT.

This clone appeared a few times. The CDR3 loop reads CASSQSATGGTGELFF. The CDR3 nucleotides read TGTGCCAGCAGCCAATCCGCGACAGGGGGGACCGGGGAGCTGTTTTTT. The chain has TRBV16 and TRBJ2-2, with 9 positions matching TRBD1. Germline values: CDR1 KGHSY, CDR2 FQNENV. The CDR3 consists of 16 residues. J was trimmed by 5 bases and V by 0 bases; bases with no gene match: 4.

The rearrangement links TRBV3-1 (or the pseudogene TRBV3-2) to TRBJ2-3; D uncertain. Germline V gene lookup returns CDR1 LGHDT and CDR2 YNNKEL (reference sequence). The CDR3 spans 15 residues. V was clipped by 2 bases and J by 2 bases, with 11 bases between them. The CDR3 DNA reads TGTGCCAGCAGCCAATGGTTAGTCTTCACAGATACGCAGTATTTT. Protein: CASSQWLVFTDTQYF.

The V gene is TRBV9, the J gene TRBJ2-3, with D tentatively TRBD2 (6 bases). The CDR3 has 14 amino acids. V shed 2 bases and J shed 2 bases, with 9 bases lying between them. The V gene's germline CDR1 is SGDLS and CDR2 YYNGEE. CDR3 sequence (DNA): TGTGCCAGCAGCGTGGAGGGGTACACAGATACGCAGTATTTT. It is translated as CASSVEGYTDTQYF.

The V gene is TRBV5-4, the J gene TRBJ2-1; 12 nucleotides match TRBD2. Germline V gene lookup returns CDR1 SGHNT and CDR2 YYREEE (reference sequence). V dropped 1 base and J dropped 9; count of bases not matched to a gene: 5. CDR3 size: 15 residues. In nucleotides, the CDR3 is TGTGCCAGCAGCTTGATGGCTAGCGGGGGGGGTGAGCAGTTCTTC. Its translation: CASSLMASGGGEQFF.

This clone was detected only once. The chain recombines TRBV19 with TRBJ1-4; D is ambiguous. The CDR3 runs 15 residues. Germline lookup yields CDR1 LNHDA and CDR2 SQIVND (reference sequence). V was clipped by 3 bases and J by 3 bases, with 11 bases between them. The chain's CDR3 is CASSIGTAANEKLFF. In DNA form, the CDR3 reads TGTGCCAGTAGTATCGGCACGGCGGCTAATGAAAAACTGTTTTTT.

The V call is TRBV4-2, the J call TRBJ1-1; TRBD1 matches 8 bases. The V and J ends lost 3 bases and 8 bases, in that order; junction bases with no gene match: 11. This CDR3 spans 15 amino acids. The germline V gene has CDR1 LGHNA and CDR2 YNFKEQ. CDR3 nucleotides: TGTGCCAGCAGCCATGCTTATGGACAGGGTGGGGAAGCTTTCTTT. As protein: CASSHAYGQGGEAFF.

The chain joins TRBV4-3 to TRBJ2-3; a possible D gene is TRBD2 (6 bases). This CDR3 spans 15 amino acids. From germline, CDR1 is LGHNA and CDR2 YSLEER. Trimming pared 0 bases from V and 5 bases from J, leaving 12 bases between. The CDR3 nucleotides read TGCGCCAGCAGCCAAGATTTGGGCGGGGTAGATACGCAGTATTTT. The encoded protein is CASSQDLGGVDTQYF.